This TCR beta chain derives from a study of T cell responses to AZD1222 COVID-19 vaccine. Study-wide results and limits: Elevations in Spike-specific TCR breadth and depth followed administration of two AZD1222 doses. Vaccine-associated CD4 TCRs spanned spike, dominant at 160-218 and 743-854. A reported finding is that nearly half of spike-specific TCRs target unmutated variant regions.

Data came from immunoSEQ multiplex PCR; TCRdb stores just in-frame clones and leaves some out. This table holds around 160,000 clones, just over 90% found once. Worth noting for this clone: Antigen: not known.

The sequence came from an adult in good health. Sequenced material: peripheral blood, taken on day 0 of AZD1222 vaccination.

The CDR3 here is CASIPFATEAFF. CDR3 in DNA: TGTGCCAGCATCCCGTTCGCCACTGAAGCTTTCTTT. The chain is built from TRBV6-5 and TRBJ1-1; D is unclear. The CDR3 contains 12 residues. The germline CDR1 and CDR2 sequences are MNHEY and SVGAGI. Between the trimmed V and J ends, which lost 7 bases and 4 bases, there was a span of 10 bases.